Each of the 12 T cell receptor beta chains below was sequenced from the same sample in a study of shared clonotypes between healthy human individuals. Produced via immunoSEQ multiplex PCR; TCRdb's table is partial and in-frame only. Found here are 2 million to 2.5 million clones, roughly 92% of them singletons; the top ten hold around 0.4%. Specimen: naive CD4+ T cells from PBMCs. Subset in this sample: CD45RA+ positively selected. The receptors come from a man in his late teens or twenties in good health. Some clones in this sample may be carry-over from other donors' samples.

The chain links TRBV5-1 to TRBJ2-5; D call uncertain. Looked up from germline, CDR1 is SGHRS and CDR2 is YFSETQ. The germline V and J ends were trimmed by 2 bases and 7 bases, with 9 bases remaining between them. The CDR3 sequence is 12 residues long. The CDR3 DNA follows: TGCGCCAGCAGCTTCACTGATCGGACCCAGTACTTC. This codes for CASSFTDRTQYF.

This chain uses TRBV19 with TRBJ2-2; 11 bases are shared with TRBD1. The CDR3 runs 16 residues. In germline, CDR1 is LNHDA, CDR2 SQIVND (reference sequence). V was pared by 3 bases and J by 2 bases, with 2 bases of the junction left unmatched. In DNA, the CDR3 is TGTGCCAGTAGTATGAGGACAGGGGGCAACACCGGGGAGCTGTTTTTT. Its protein is CASSMRTGGNTGELFF.

This chain links TRBV18 with TRBJ2-5; D unclear. The germline gives CDR1 KGHSH, CDR2 LQKENI. The CDR3 sequence is 17 residues long. Between the trimmed V and J ends, which lost 4 bases and 1 base, there was a span of 19 bases. The CDR3 loop reads CASSLNYLKASQETQYF. For the CDR3, the DNA is TGTGCCAGCTCACTAAACTACCTTAAAGCCAGCCAAGAGACCCAGTACTTC.

The J gene is TRBJ2-5, the V gene TRBV6-1, with D perhaps assigned TRBD1 or TRBD2 (6 bases each). The CDR3 covers 12 residues. Germline CDR1 MNHNS, CDR2 SASEGT. The ends were cut back, 5 bases at V and 4 bases at J, with 8 bases in the middle. The CDR3 spells CASSRGAETQYF. In nucleotides, the CDR3 is TGTGCCAGCAGTAGGGGGGCAGAGACCCAGTACTTC.

The table lists this clone with a count of one. The chain is built from TRBV4-2 and TRBJ1-2, with 8 nucleotides matching TRBD1. V was clipped by 0 bases and J by 4 bases; unmatched bases: 16. The CDR3 is made up of 19 amino acids. CDR1 is LGHNA, CDR2 YNFKEQ, per germline. CDR3 loop: CASSQDIPGQGARIYGYTF. CDR3 coding DNA: TGTGCCAGCAGCCAAGATATTCCCGGCCAGGGGGCGCGGATCTATGGCTACACCTTC.

The genes are TRBV28 and TRBJ2-7, with 9 bases lining up with TRBD2. V was clipped by 6 bases and J by 8 bases; unmatched bases: 14. The CDR3 is 15 residues long. The germline gives CDR1 MDHEN, CDR2 SYDVKM. CDR3: CASSWPSLAGSKQYF. The CDR3 nucleotides are TGTGCCAGCAGCTGGCCCAGTCTAGCGGGATCGAAGCAGTACTTC.

Comments on this clone: Other DNA sequences in this specimen translate into the identical CDR3. V usage is TRBV5-1 and J usage is TRBJ2-5; 15 positions match TRBD2. CDR1 is SGHRS, CDR2 YFSETQ, per germline. This CDR3 has 17 amino acids. V lost 4 bases, J lost 5 bases, and 9 bases stayed unmatched. The CDR3 region has the DNA TGCGCCAGCAGCAGCGGACTAGCGGGAGGGCCCGGCGAGACCCAGTACTTC. It codes for CASSSGLAGGPGETQYF.

J is TRBJ1-3 and V is TRBV28; D ambiguous. This CDR3 comprises 13 residues. The V end was cut by 6 bases, the J end by 6 bases, with 12 bases between. The germline gives CDR1 MDHEN, CDR2 SYDVKM. The DNA of the CDR3 is TGTGCCAGCAGGCTTGGCAGATTAAACACCATATATTTT. The encoded protein is CASRLGRLNTIYF. The complete variable domain, with remaining parts taken from reference TRBV28 and TRBJ1-3, reads DVKVTQSSRYLVKRTGEKVFLECVQDMDHENMFWYRQDPGLGLRLIYFSYDVKMKEKGDIPEGYSVSREKKERFSLILESASTNQTSMYLCASRLGRLNTIYFGEGSWLTVV.

A note on this clone: The same CDR3 arises from other DNA sequences in this sample as well. The rearrangement uses TRBV5-1 and TRBJ1-3, with D unresolved. Germline V lookup: CDR1 SGHRS, CDR2 YFSETQ. This CDR3 has 13 residues. V lost 4 bases and J 4 bases, leaving 9 bases between the germline ends. The CDR3 region is CASSLAGGNTIYF. Written as DNA, the CDR3 is TGCGCCAGCAGCCTCGCGGGCGGAAACACCATATATTTT.

In the case of this clone: The identical CDR3 is also encoded by other nucleotide sequences in the sample. The J gene is TRBJ2-1, the V gene TRBV7-9; 12 nucleotides line up with TRBD2. The V gene end was trimmed by 3 bases and the J gene end by 0 bases; junction bases not matched to a gene: 3. This CDR3 has 17 residues. The germline CDR1 and CDR2 sequences are SEHNR and FQNEAQ (reference sequence). CDR3 nucleotide sequence: TGTGCCAGCAGCTTTGAGACTAGCGGGAGCTCCTACAATGAGCAGTTCTTC. Its protein product is CASSFETSGSSYNEQFF.

J is TRBJ2-6 and V is TRBV4-1; a possible D gene is TRBD2 (5 bases). V lost 3 bases, J lost 1 base, and 19 bases lay in between. The CDR3 has 19 residues. The germline V gene has CDR1 MGHRA and CDR2 YSYEKL. The CDR3 DNA is TGCGCCAGCAGCCAGACGGCCCAGAAGACTACTTCTGGGGCCAACGTCCTGACTTTC. It is translated as CASSQTAQKTTSGANVLTF.

This chain links TRBV5-5 with TRBJ1-2, with a possible D match to TRBD1 (5 bases). Germline CDR1 is SGHKS and CDR2 is YYEKEE (reference sequence). CDR3 length: 13 residues. Trimming took off 0 bases at V and 7 bases at J, with 10 bases between the two ends. This CDR3 reads CASSLVPGGGYTF. CDR3 DNA sequence: TGTGCCAGCAGCTTGGTGCCCGGGGGTGGCTACACCTTC.